This T cell receptor beta chain was found in a study of molecular identifiers for immune sequencing clone quantification. Ten or more counts support this clonotype. TCRdb independently ran MiXCR on the PCR reads; one entry per CDR3 protein. The sample includes around 460,000 distinct CDR3 sequences, about 22% of them seen just once. The source material was naive CD8+ T cells from blood, with Jurkat cell RNA spiked in. Described subset: FACS-sorted CD8+CD4-CCR7+CD45RA+ naive T cells. This receptor was obtained from a human donor in good health. Some libraries in this study had Jurkat cell RNA spiked in.

CDR3 region: CASSWTGRNTEAFF. The CDR3 DNA follows: TGTGCCAGCAGTTGGACAGGGAGGAACACTGAAGCTTTCTTT. V gene TRBV27 combines with J gene TRBJ1-1; 8 bases map to TRBD1. The CDR3 consists of 14 residues. CDR1 is MNHEY and CDR2 is SMNVEV in the germline V gene (reference sequence). Trimming took 4 bases from V and 1 from J; bases not matched to a gene: 2.